The sequence of this T cell receptor beta chain was determined in a study of shared clonotypes between healthy human individuals. Across the study: Researchers drew samples from two women and three men aged 18 to 49.

Naive CD8 cells comprised CD45RO-negative, CCR7-positively selected cells, excluding terminally differentiated effector memory CD45RA+ cells. Note on this clone: This specimen includes other DNA sequences encoding the same CDR3.

Evenly divided among several immunoSEQ plates was the genomic DNA of each subset. The input for sorted-subset replicate PCRs was around 210 ng DNA, tens of thousands of T cell genomes. Original analysis: Filtering differed since immunoSEQ provided only junctions, with no quality scores. The protocol was immunoSEQ multiplex PCR, while the TCRdb copy is restricted to in-frame clones and leaves out a portion. Clone size and the V and J calls come from that table; the DNA yielded D and trimming. The sample yields around 1.9 million clones, about 94% seen once. CDR3 length: 13 residues. V lost 5 bases and J lost 4, with 10 bases in between. Germline V gene data show CDR1 as PRHDT and CDR2 as FYEKMQ (reference sequence).

The chain combines TRBV13 with TRBJ2-3, with unresolved D. The source is a man aged 18 to 29 in good health. Some clones in this sample may be carry-over from other donors' samples. Material for sequencing was naive CD8+ T cells from PBMCs. The CDR3 nucleotides read TGTGCCAGCAGCCCCCCAAGCGCAGATACGCAGTATTTT. Its translation is CASSPPSADTQYF.